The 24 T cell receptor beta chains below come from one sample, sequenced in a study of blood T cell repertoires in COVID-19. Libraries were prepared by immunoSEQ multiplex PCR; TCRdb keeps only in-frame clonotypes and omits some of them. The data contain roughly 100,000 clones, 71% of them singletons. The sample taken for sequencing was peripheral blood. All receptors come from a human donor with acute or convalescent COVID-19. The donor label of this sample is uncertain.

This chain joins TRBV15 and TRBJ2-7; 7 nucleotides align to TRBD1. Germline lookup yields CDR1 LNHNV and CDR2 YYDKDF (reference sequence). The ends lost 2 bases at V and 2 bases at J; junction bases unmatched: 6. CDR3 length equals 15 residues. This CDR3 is CATSRPRDSTYEQYF. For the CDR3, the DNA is TGTGCCACCAGCAGACCCCGGGACAGTACCTACGAGCAGTACTTC.

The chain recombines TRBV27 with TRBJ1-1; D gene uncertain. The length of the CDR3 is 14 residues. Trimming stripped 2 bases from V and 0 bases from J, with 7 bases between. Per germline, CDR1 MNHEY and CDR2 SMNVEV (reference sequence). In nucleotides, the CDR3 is TGTGCCAGCAGTTTAGGGCGATTGAACACTGAAGCTTTCTTT. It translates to CASSLGRLNTEAFF.

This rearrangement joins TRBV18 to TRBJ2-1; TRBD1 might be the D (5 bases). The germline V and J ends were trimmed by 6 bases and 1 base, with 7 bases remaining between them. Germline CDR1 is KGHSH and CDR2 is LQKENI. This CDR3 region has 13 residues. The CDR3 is CASSSGSYNEQFF. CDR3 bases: TGTGCCAGCTCGTCAGGGTCCTACAATGAGCAGTTCTTC.

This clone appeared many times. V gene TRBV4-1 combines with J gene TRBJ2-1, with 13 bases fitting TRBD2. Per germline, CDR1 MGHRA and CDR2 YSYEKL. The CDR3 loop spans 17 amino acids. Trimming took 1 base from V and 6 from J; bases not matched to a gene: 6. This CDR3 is CASSQVMTSGGINEQFF. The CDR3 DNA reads TGCGCCAGCAGCCAAGTCATGACTAGCGGGGGGATCAATGAGCAGTTCTTC.

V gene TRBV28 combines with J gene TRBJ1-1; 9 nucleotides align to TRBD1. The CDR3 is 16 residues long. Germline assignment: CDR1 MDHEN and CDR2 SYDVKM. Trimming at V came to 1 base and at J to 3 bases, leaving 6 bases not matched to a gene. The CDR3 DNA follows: TGTGCCAGCAGTTTATCCCCTTACAGGGGGCACACTGAAGCTTTCTTT. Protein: CASSLSPYRGHTEAFF.

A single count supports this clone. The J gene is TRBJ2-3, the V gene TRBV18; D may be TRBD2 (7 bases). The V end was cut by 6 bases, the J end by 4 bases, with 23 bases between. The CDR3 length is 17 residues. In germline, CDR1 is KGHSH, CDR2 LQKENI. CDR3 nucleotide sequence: TGTGCCAGCTCTCCGAGGGCGGGGGTCGGGGGCCCAGATACGCAGTATTTT. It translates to CASSPRAGVGGPDTQYF.

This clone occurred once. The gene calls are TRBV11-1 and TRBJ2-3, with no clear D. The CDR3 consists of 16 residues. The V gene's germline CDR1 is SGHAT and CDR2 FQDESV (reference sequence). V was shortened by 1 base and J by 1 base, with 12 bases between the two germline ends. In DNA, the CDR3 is TGTGCCAGCAGCTTAGGCCTCCAAGAGGGCACAGATACGCAGTATTTT. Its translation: CASSLGLQEGTDTQYF.

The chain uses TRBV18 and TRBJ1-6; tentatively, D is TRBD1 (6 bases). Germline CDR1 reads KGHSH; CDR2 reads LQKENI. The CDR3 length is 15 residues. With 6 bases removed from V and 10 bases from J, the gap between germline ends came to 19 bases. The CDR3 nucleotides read TGTGCCAGCTCCGGCCAGGGGAGGGGAAACTCACCCCTCCACTTT. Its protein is CASSGQGRGNSPLHF.

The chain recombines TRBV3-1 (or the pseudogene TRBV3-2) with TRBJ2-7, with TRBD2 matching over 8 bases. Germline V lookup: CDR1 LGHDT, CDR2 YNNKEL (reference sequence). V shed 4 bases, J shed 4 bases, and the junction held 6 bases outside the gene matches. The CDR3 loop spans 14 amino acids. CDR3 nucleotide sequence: TGTGCCAGCAGCCTTCGGACTAGCCGGTACGAGCAGTACTTC. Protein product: CASSLRTSRYEQYF.

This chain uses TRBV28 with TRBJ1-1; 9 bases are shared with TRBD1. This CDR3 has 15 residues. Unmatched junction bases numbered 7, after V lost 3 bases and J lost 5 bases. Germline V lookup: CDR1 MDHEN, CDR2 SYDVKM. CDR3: CASSLTTGGGTEAFF. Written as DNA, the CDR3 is TGTGCCAGCAGTTTGACGACAGGGGGGGGTACTGAAGCTTTCTTT.

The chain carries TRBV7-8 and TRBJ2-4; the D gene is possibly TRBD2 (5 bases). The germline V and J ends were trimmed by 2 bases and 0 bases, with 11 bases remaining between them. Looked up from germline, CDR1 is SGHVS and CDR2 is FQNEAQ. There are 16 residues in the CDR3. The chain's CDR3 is CASSLLAKEAKNIQYF. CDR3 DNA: TGTGCCAGCAGCTTATTAGCGAAGGAAGCCAAAAACATTCAGTACTTC.

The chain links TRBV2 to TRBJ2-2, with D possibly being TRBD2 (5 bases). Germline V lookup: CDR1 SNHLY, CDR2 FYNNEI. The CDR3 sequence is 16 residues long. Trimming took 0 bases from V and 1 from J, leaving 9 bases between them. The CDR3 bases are TGTGCCAGCAGTGAAGCGCGGGTAGGGAACACCGGGGAGCTGTTTTTT. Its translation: CASSEARVGNTGELFF.

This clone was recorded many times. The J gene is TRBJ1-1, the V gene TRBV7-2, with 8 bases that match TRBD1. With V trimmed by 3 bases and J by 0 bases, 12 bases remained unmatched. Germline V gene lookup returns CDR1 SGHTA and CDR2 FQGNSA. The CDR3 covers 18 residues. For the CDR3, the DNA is TGTGCCAGCAGCTTCCGGACAGGGAGGAGGAGGCTGAACACTGAAGCTTTCTTT. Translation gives CASSFRTGRRRLNTEAFF. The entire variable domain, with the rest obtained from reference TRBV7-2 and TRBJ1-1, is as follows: GAGVSQSPSNKVTEKGKDVELRCDPISGHTALYWYRQSLGQGLEFLIYFQGNSAPDKSGLPSDRFSAERTGGSVSTLTIQRTQQEDSAVYLCASSFRTGRRRLNTEAFFGQGTRLTVV.

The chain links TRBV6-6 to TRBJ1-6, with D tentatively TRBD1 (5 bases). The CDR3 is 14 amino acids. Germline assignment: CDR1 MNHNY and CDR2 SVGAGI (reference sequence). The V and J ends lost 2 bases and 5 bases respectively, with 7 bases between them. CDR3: CASSYGGDNSPLHF. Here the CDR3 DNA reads TGTGCCAGCAGTTACGGGGGGGATAATTCACCCCTCCACTTT.

The CDR3 sequence: CASGQTGYYGYTF. The CDR3 region has the DNA TGTGCTAGTGGGCAGACAGGGTACTATGGCTACACCTTC. This chain connects TRBV12-5 to TRBJ1-2; 7 bases are a match to TRBD1. Germline-derived CDR1 and CDR2 are LGHNT and FRNRAP. V was clipped by 6 bases and J by 3 bases; unmatched bases: 4. The CDR3 consists of 13 residues. The whole variable domain, remainder taken from reference TRBV12-5 and TRBJ1-2, is DARVTQTPRHKVTEMGQEVTMRCQPILGHNTVFWYRQTMMQGLELLAYFRNRAPLDDSGMPKDRFSAEMPDATLATLKIQPSEPRDSAVYFCASGQTGYYGYTFGSGTRLTVV.

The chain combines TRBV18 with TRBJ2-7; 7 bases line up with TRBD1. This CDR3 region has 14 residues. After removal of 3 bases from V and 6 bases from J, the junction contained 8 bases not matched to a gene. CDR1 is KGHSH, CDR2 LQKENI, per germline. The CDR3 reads CASSPTQGSSEQYV. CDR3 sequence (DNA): TGTGCCAGCTCACCGACACAGGGGTCCAGCGAGCAGTACGTC.

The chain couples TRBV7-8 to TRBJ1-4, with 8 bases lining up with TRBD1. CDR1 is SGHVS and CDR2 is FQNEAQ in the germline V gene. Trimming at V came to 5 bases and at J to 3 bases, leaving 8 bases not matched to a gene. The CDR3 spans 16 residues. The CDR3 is CASSQGQGLSNEKLFF. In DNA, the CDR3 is TGTGCCAGCAGCCAAGGACAGGGCCTATCTAATGAAAAACTGTTTTTT.

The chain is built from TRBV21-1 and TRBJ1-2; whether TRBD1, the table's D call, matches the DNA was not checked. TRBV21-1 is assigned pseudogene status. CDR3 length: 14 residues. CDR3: CASTESGQDYGYTF. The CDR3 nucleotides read TGTGCCAGCACCGAATCGGGACAGGACTATGGCTACACCTTC.

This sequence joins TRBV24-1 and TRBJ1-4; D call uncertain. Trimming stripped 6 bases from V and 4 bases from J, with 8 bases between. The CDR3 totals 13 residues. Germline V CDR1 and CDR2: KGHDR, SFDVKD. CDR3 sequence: CATSWQFNEKLFF. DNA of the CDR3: TGTGCCACCAGTTGGCAGTTTAATGAAAAACTGTTTTTT.

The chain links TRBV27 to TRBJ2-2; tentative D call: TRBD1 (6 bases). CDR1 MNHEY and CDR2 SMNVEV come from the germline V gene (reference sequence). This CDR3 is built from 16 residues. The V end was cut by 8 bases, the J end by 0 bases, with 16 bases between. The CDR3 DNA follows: TGTGCCAGCCGACGGGACACGGGTGCGAACACCGGGGAGCTGTTTTTT. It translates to CASRRDTGANTGELFF.

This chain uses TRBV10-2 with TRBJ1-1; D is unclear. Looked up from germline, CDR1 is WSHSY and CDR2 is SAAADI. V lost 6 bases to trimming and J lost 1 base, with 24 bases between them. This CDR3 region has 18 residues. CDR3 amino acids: CASRPSARQTKGNTEAFF. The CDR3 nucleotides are TGCGCCAGCAGACCTTCCGCCAGACAAACAAAAGGGAACACTGAAGCTTTCTTT.

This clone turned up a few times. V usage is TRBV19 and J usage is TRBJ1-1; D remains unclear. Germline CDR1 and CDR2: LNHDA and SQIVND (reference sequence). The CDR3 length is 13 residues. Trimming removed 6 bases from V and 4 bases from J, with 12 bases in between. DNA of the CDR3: TGTGCCAGTAGAACTACTCCCATCACTGAAGCTTTCTTT. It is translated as CASRTTPITEAFF.

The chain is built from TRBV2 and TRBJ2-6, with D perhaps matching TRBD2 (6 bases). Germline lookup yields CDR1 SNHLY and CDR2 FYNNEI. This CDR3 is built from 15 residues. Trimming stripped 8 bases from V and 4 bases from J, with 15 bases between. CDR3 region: CASDSGVQGANVLTF. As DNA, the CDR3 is TGTGCCAGCGACTCGGGGGTGCAGGGGGCCAACGTCCTGACTTTC.

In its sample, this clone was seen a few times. CDR3 protein: CASSTGRSPLHF. The CDR3 bases are TGTGCCAGCTCTACAGGACGGTCACCCCTCCACTTT. The chain uses TRBV28 and TRBJ1-6; tentative D call: TRBD1 (5 bases). Per germline, CDR1 MDHEN and CDR2 SYDVKM. The V end lost 8 bases, the J end lost 10 bases, and 12 bases lay between the germline ends. CDR3 length: 12 residues.